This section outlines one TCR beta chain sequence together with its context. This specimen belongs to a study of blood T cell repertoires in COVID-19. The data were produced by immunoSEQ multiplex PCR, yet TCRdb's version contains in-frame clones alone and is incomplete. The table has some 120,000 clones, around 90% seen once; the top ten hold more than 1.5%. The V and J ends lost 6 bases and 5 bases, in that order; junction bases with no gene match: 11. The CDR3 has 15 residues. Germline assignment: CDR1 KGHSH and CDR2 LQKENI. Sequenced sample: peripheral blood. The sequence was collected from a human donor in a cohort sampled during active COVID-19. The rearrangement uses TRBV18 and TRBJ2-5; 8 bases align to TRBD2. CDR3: CASSEPISGVETQYF. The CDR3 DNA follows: TGTGCCAGCTCCGAGCCGATTAGCGGGGTGGAGACCCAGTACTTC.